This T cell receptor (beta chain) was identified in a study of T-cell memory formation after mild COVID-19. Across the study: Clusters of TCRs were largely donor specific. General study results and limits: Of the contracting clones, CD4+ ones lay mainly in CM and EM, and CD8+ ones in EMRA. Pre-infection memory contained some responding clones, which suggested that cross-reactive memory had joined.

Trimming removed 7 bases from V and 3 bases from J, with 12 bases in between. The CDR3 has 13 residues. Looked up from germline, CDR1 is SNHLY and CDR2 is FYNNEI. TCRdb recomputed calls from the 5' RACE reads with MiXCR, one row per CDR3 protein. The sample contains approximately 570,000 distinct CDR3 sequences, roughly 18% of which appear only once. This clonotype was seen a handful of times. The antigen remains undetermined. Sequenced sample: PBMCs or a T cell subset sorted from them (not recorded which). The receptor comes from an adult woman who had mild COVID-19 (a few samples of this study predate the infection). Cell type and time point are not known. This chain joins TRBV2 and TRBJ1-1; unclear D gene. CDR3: CASKSGRDTEAFF. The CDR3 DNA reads TGTGCCAGCAAATCTGGGAGGGACACTGAAGCTTTCTTT.